A selection of T cell receptor beta chains follows, all from one sample in a study of CD8 T cells in ankylosing spondylitis. TCRdb fed the 5' RACE reads into MiXCR, producing one record per CDR3 protein. The sample records about 500,000 distinct CDR3 sequences, more than 9.5% being singletons. The sequenced sample consisted of blood, either unsorted or a sorted T cell fraction (not recorded which). These TCRs come from a male donor with ankylosing spondylitis. The CDR3 runs from the conserved cysteine through the conserved F or W. A D gene is named only where the DNA matches it firmly. Size is omitted from some rows. Given values are once, few, many or a class for expanded clones.

V: TRBV5-1; J: TRBJ1-2; length: 14; size: few; D: TRBD1; CDR3: CASSQGQGDYGYTF; DNA: TGCGCCAGCAGTCAAGGACAGGGGGACTATGGCTACACCTTC
V: TRBV3-1; J: TRBJ2-5; length: 14; size: -; D: TRBD2; CDR3: CASSQETSGETQYF; DNA: TGTGCCAGCAGCCAAGAAACTAGCGGGGAGACCCAGTACTTC
V: TRBV7-6; J: TRBJ2-3; length: 14; size: few; D: -; CDR3: CASSPLLQGDTQYF; DNA: TGTGCCAGCAGTCCCCTCCTCCAGGGGGATACGCAGTATTTT
V: TRBV15; J: TRBJ2-1; length: 18; size: -; D: -; CDR3: CATSRDLGGRTSYNEQFF; DNA: TGTGCCACCAGCAGAGATTTGGGCGGCCGTACCTCCTACAATGAGCAGTTCTTC
V: TRBV7-9; J: TRBJ1-2; length: 12; size: few; D: -; CDR3: CASTALRDGYTF; DNA: TGTGCCAGCACCGCGCTGAGGGATGGCTACACCTTC
V: TRBV7-9; J: TRBJ2-1; length: 14; size: few; D: -; CDR3: CASSFGQEHNEQFF; DNA: TGTGCCAGCAGCTTCGGGCAGGAGCACAATGAGCAGTTCTTC
V: TRBV10-3; J: TRBJ2-5; length: 13; size: few; D: -; CDR3: CAIGRPGQETQYF; DNA: TGTGCCATCGGTCGCCCCGGGCAAGAGACCCAGTACTTC
V: TRBV29-1; J: TRBJ2-1; length: 13; size: many; D: -; CDR3: CSVEGQKYNEQFF; DNA: TGCAGCGTTGAAGGGCAGAAATACAATGAGCAGTTCTTC
V: TRBV3-1; J: TRBJ2-7; length: 14; size: -; D: -; CDR3: CASSLSAGAYEQYF; DNA: TGTGCCAGCAGCCTCTCTGCTGGGGCCTACGAGCAGTACTTC
V: TRBV24-1; J: TRBJ2-2; length: 16; size: -; D: -; CDR3: CATSDFSRTNTGELFF; DNA: TGTGCCACCAGTGATTTTAGCAGGACGAACACCGGGGAGCTGTTTTTT
V: TRBV20-1; J: TRBJ2-1; length: 11; size: few; D: -; CDR3: CSAREENEQFF; DNA: TGCAGTGCTAGAGAGGAGAATGAGCAGTTCTTC
V: TRBV5-1; J: TRBJ1-1; length: 15; size: few; D: -; CDR3: CASSLEVGLNTEAFF; DNA: TGCGCCAGCAGCTTGGAGGTCGGTCTGAACACTGAAGCTTTCTTT
V: TRBV10-3; J: TRBJ2-1; length: 13; size: few; D: -; CDR3: CAISESLGNEQFF; DNA: TGTGCCATCAGTGAGTCGCTCGGCAATGAGCAGTTCTTC
V: TRBV2; J: TRBJ2-1; length: 12; size: -; D: TRBD2; CDR3: CASSNSGSEQFF; DNA: TGTGCCAGCAGTAATAGCGGGAGTGAGCAGTTCTTC
V: TRBV12-3/TRBV12-4; J: TRBJ2-1; length: 17; size: few; D: TRBD1; CDR3: CASSSFLGQGASNEQFF; DNA: TGTGCCAGCAGCTCATTCCTAGGACAGGGGGCTAGCAATGAGCAGTTCTTC
V: TRBV28; J: TRBJ2-2; length: 16; size: -; D: TRBD2; CDR3: CASSLWGTSGAGELFF; DNA: TGTGCCAGCAGTTTATGGGGGACTAGCGGGGCCGGGGAGCTGTTTTTT
V: TRBV19; J: TRBJ2-5; length: 13; size: few; D: -; CDR3: CASSIRRMETQYF; DNA: TGTGCCAGTAGTATTCGGAGGATGGAGACCCAGTACTTC
V: TRBV20-1; J: TRBJ1-2; length: 15; size: -; D: -; CDR3: CSARDPTGPNYGYTF; DNA: TGCAGTGCTAGAGACCCGACGGGACCGAACTATGGCTACACCTTC
V: TRBV4-1; J: TRBJ1-4; length: 16; size: few; D: -; CDR3: CASSPSSRPTNEKLFF; DNA: TGCGCCAGCAGCCCATCTTCAAGGCCAACTAATGAAAAACTGTTTTTT
V: TRBV7-9; J: TRBJ2-3; length: 11; size: -; D: -; CDR3: CASSLGPEEYF; DNA: TGTGCCAGCAGCTTGGGTCCGGAGGAGTATTTT
V: TRBV2; J: TRBJ2-1; length: 14; size: few; D: -; CDR3: CASSEALWGNEQFF; DNA: TGTGCCAGCAGTGAAGCGCTTTGGGGTAATGAGCAGTTCTTC
V: TRBV5-6; J: TRBJ2-3; length: 14; size: -; D: -; CDR3: CASSQEGMQDTQYF; DNA: TGTGCCAGCAGCCAGGAAGGAATGCAAGATACGCAGTATTTT
V: TRBV28; J: TRBJ1-3; length: 15; size: -; D: -; CDR3: CASSSGALPGNTIYF; DNA: TGTGCCAGCAGTTCCGGGGCTCTGCCTGGAAACACCATATATTTT
V: TRBV5-1; J: TRBJ1-1; length: 13; size: few; D: -; CDR3: CASTGGANTEAFF; DNA: TGCGCCAGCACCGGGGGGGCGAACACTGAAGCTTTCTTT
V: TRBV5-1; J: TRBJ2-7; length: 13; size: few; D: -; CDR3: CASSLGNNYEQYF; DNA: TGCGCCAGCAGCTTGGGGAACAACTACGAGCAGTACTTC
V: TRBV7-9; J: TRBJ1-5; length: 14; size: many; D: -; CDR3: CASSPDMNNQPQHF; DNA: TGTGCCAGCAGCCCAGACATGAACAATCAGCCCCAGCATTTT
V: TRBV28; J: TRBJ1-2; length: 18; size: few; D: -; CDR3: CASSLWYEGTEVDYGYTF; DNA: TGTGCCAGCAGTTTATGGTATGAAGGGACGGAAGTGGACTATGGCTACACCTTC
V: TRBV11-1; J: TRBJ1-1; length: 18; size: few; D: TRBD1; CDR3: CASSLGQGGQGMNTEAFF; DNA: TGTGCCAGCAGCTTAGGGCAAGGGGGCCAAGGGATGAACACTGAAGCTTTCTTT
V: TRBV5-1; J: TRBJ2-7; length: 18; size: few; D: TRBD2; CDR3: CASSLLGFGLAGEYEQYF; DNA: TGCGCCAGCAGTTTACTTGGGTTTGGACTAGCGGGAGAGTACGAGCAGTACTTC
V: TRBV29-1; J: TRBJ1-1; length: 11; size: -; D: -; CDR3: CSATVHTEAFF; DNA: TGCAGCGCGACAGTCCACACTGAAGCTTTCTTT
V: TRBV24-1; J: TRBJ2-1; length: 16; size: -; D: TRBD2; CDR3: CATSDSRTSGHNEQFF; DNA: TGTGCCACCAGTGATTCAAGGACTAGCGGCCACAATGAGCAGTTCTTC
V: TRBV6-1; J: TRBJ2-2; length: 15; size: few; D: TRBD2; CDR3: CASAGTSGNTGELFF; DNA: TGTGCCAGTGCCGGGACTAGCGGAAACACCGGGGAGCTGTTTTTT
V: TRBV7-2; J: TRBJ2-2; length: 16; size: many; D: TRBD1; CDR3: CASSPRTGLNTGELFF; DNA: TGTGCCAGCAGCCCCCGGACAGGGTTGAACACCGGGGAGCTGTTTTTT
V: TRBV11-3; J: TRBJ2-1; length: 15; size: few; D: -; CDR3: CASSQYGDSYNEQFF; DNA: TGTGCCAGCAGCCAATACGGGGATTCCTACAATGAGCAGTTCTTC
V: TRBV10-3; J: TRBJ2-1; length: 12; size: many; D: -; CDR3: CATAPLAGEQFF; DNA: TGTGCCACCGCCCCCCTAGCCGGCGAGCAGTTCTTC
V: TRBV5-1; J: TRBJ2-1; length: 18; size: -; D: TRBD1; CDR3: CASSLASGGRLSYNEQFF; DNA: TGCGCCAGCAGCTTGGCATCAGGGGGTCGTCTGAGTTACAATGAGCAGTTCTTC
V: TRBV12-3/TRBV12-4; J: TRBJ2-1; length: 15; size: -; D: TRBD2; CDR3: CASSFIAGDFREQFF; DNA: TGTGCCAGCAGTTTCATAGCGGGAGATTTTCGGGAGCAGTTCTTC
V: TRBV12-3/TRBV12-4; J: TRBJ2-1; length: 14; size: many; D: -; CDR3: CASRQMGRRTGQFF; DNA: TGTGCCAGCAGACAAATGGGCCGGCGGACTGGGCAGTTCTTC
V: TRBV21-1; J: TRBJ1-2; length: 19; size: -; D: -; CDR3: CASSNGKRVPYREDYGYTF; DNA: TGTGCCAGCAGCAATGGCAAAAGGGTGCCTTACAGGGAAGACTATGGCTACACCTTC
V: TRBV20-1; J: TRBJ2-1; length: 13; size: -; D: -; CDR3: CSARRMGYNEQFF; DNA: TGCAGTGCTAGGCGAATGGGCTACAATGAGCAGTTCTTC
V: TRBV29-1; J: TRBJ2-4; length: 13; size: many; D: TRBD1; CDR3: CSVGDRAKNIQYF; DNA: TGCAGCGTTGGGGACAGAGCCAAAAACATTCAGTACTTC
V: TRBV6-1; J: TRBJ2-1; length: 15; size: few; D: -; CDR3: CASSPRRHPYNEQFF; DNA: TGTGCCAGCAGTCCCAGGCGGCACCCGTACAATGAGCAGTTCTTC
V: TRBV12-3/TRBV12-4; J: TRBJ2-7; length: 14; size: many; D: -; CDR3: CASSLRGNTYEQYF; DNA: TGTGCCAGCAGTTTAAGGGGGAACACCTACGAGCAGTACTTC
V: TRBV5-6; J: TRBJ2-5; length: 15; size: few; D: -; CDR3: CASSLRVRPWETQYF; DNA: TGTGCCAGCAGCTTGAGGGTCAGGCCCTGGGAGACCCAGTACTTC
V: TRBV18; J: TRBJ1-5; length: 13; size: many; D: -; CDR3: CATTQGFNQPQHF; DNA: TGTGCCACCACCCAGGGTTTCAATCAGCCCCAGCATTTT
V: TRBV28; J: TRBJ2-3; length: 15; size: few; D: -; CDR3: CASSYSAYSTDTQYF; DNA: TGTGCCAGCAGTTATAGCGCCTACAGCACAGATACGCAGTATTTT
V: TRBV9; J: TRBJ2-5; length: 15; size: few; D: -; CDR3: CASSGGGGLKETQYF; DNA: TGTGCCAGCAGCGGTGGTGGAGGGTTGAAAGAGACCCAGTACTTC
V: TRBV20-1; J: TRBJ2-3; length: 14; size: -; D: TRBD2; CDR3: CSARERGRTDTQYF; DNA: TGCAGTGCTAGGGAGCGGGGGAGGACAGATACGCAGTATTTT
V: TRBV6-1; J: TRBJ2-3; length: 16; size: -; D: -; CDR3: CASSDQTGGNTDTQYF; DNA: TGTGCCAGCAGTGATCAGACAGGCGGTAACACAGATACGCAGTATTTT
V: TRBV20-1; J: TRBJ2-3; length: 16; size: -; D: TRBD2; CDR3: CSARDLGLAGGPTQYF; DNA: TGCAGTGCTAGAGATTTAGGACTAGCGGGAGGGCCTACGCAGTATTTT
V: TRBV25-1; J: TRBJ1-1; length: 12; size: -; D: -; CDR3: CASSGRVTEAFF; DNA: TGTGCCAGCAGTGGCAGGGTCACTGAAGCTTTCTTT
V: TRBV11-3; J: TRBJ1-4; length: 15; size: -; D: -; CDR3: CASSPGRGPVEKLFF; DNA: TGTGCCAGCAGCCCAGGGCGGGGACCGGTAGAAAAACTGTTTTTT
V: TRBV15; J: TRBJ2-6; length: 17; size: -; D: -; CDR3: CATSRYYQRSGANVLTF; DNA: TGTGCCACCAGCAGATACTACCAGAGATCTGGGGCCAACGTCCTGACTTTC
V: TRBV15; J: TRBJ2-6; length: 17; size: few; D: -; CDR3: CATSRRGGISGANVLTF; DNA: TGTGCCACCAGCAGACGAGGAGGAATCTCTGGGGCCAACGTCCTGACTTTC
V: TRBV5-1; J: TRBJ1-1; length: 15; size: -; D: TRBD1; CDR3: CASSLVGGTGAEAFF; DNA: TGCGCCAGCAGCTTGGTGGGGGGGACAGGGGCTGAAGCTTTCTTT
V: TRBV25-1; J: TRBJ2-2; length: 16; size: -; D: TRBD1; CDR3: CASSEPGQGSTGELSF; DNA: TGTGCCAGCAGTGAACCGGGACAGGGGAGCACCGGGGAGCTGTCTTTT